This T cell receptor (beta chain) stems from a study of cytomegalovirus exposure and HLA in healthy donors. As for the study in general: Caucasian-associated ancestry cluster membership applied to under 85% of 398 genotyped donors.

It was with 60 Vbeta and 13 Jbeta primers that the PCR ran. This table comes from immunoSEQ multiplex PCR, and its TCRdb copy is limited to in-frame clones, with some not included. The table records roughly 180,000 clones, about 9% of them present only once. From germline, CDR1 is SGHRS and CDR2 YFSETQ. This CDR3 spans 13 amino acids. The V end lost 4 bases, the J end lost 7 bases, and 12 bases lay between the germline ends. Study-level points and caveats: TCR beta V- and J-gene trimming, according to a later analysis, was linked to a missense DCLRE1C variant.

Comments on this clone: Antigen: not known.

The clonotype was recovered from a woman aged 30 to 39 in good health and CMV-seropositive. Source material: PBMCs. V and J are TRBV5-1 and TRBJ2-1; the D gene is possibly TRBD2 (6 bases). The CDR3, as DNA: TGCGCCAGCAGCGAGGGACTTCGTAATGAGCAGTTCTTC. This codes for CASSEGLRNEQFF.